Below are 21 T cell receptor beta chains sequenced from a single sample in a study of T cells in women clearing cervical HPV infection. Libraries were prepared by immunoSEQ multiplex PCR; TCRdb keeps only in-frame clonotypes and omits some of them. Its clone listing holds tens of thousands of clones. Source material: blood buffy coat. These receptors all stem from a woman aged 18 to 75 with a cervical HPV16 infection that either progressed to CIN3+ or cleared (not recorded which).

For this clone: The read halts 3 residues ahead of the CDR3 end, with the missing end drawn from the germline J gene. The chain combines TRBV12-5 with TRBJ1-4, with 8 bases that match TRBD1. The CDR3 loop spans 14 amino acids. Germline V CDR1 and CDR2: LGHNT, FRNRAP. V was pared by 4 bases and J by 7 bases, with 5 bases of the junction left unmatched. The CDR3 sequence: CASGSDRDSEKLFF. The part of the CDR3 DNA that was read is TGTGCTAGTGGTTCGGACAGGGATAGTGAAAAA.

As regards this clone: With the read ending 3 residues before the CDR3 end, the germline J gene is used to fill in that end. The genes are TRBV5-6 and TRBJ2-2; TRBD2 is a possible D gene (6 bases). The CDR3 extends over 15 amino acids. Germline V gives CDR1 SGHDT, CDR2 YYEEEE. The V end lost 2 bases, the J end lost 1 base, and 9 bases lay between the germline ends. The CDR3 spells CASSLGAGNTGELFF. CDR3 DNA, as far as it was read: TGTGCCAGCAGCTTAGGAGCGGGGAACACCGGGGAG.

Regarding this clone: The read ends 3 residues shy of where the CDR3 ends; the end is completed using the germline J gene. The V call is TRBV11-2, the J call TRBJ2-7; 7 bases line up with TRBD1. V lost 3 bases to trimming and J lost 1 base; unmatched junction nucleotides: 6. The V gene's germline CDR1 is SGHAT and CDR2 FQNNGV. This CDR3 contains 15 residues. CDR3 residues: CASSFLMGQSYEQYF. Partial CDR3 DNA: TGTGCCAGCAGCTTTTTAATGGGACAGTCCTACGAG.

In the case of this clone: Read coverage stops 3 residues before the CDR3 terminus; the germline J gene supplies the remainder. Other DNA variants within this sample encode the same CDR3. The V call is TRBV6-4, the J call TRBJ2-3; 12 bases are shared with TRBD2. The V and J ends lost 6 bases and 4 bases, in that order; junction bases with no gene match: 5. CDR1 and CDR2 (germline): MRHNA, SNTAGT. The CDR3 has 15 residues. CDR3 residues: CASSRTSGEADTQYF. The covered CDR3 bases are TGTGCCAGCAGCCGGACTAGCGGGGAAGCAGATACG.

The covered CDR3 bases are TGTGCCAGCAGCCAGGGACAGGAGTACAAAAACATT. Amino acids: CASSQGQEYKNI. The full CDR3 protein reads CASSQGQEYKNIQYF. The chain uses TRBV5-5 and TRBJ2-4, with 8 bases identical to TRBD1. The read comes to an end 3 residues before the CDR3 does, leaving the germline J gene to fill in the end. Germline CDR1 reads SGHKS; CDR2 reads YYEKEE (reference sequence). The CDR3 extends over 15 amino acids. V shed 4 bases and J 3 bases; nucleotides not matched to a gene: 6.

CDR3 sequence: CSARGEDRVNEQFF. The covered CDR3 bases are TGCAGTGCTAGAGGGGAGGACAGGGTAAATGAG. The chain links TRBV20-1 to TRBJ2-1, with 8 nucleotides matching TRBD1. Coverage ceases 3 residues before the CDR3 finishes, and the germline J gene fills in the end. With 1 base clipped from V and 7 bases from J, the junction kept 6 bases outside the gene matches. The germline gives CDR1 DFQATT, CDR2 SNEGSKA (reference sequence). This CDR3 has 14 residues.

With regard to this clone: The read comes to an end 3 residues before the CDR3 does, leaving the germline J gene to fill in the end. The rearrangement uses TRBV30 and TRBJ1-2; D might be TRBD1 (5 bases). The CDR3 length is 12 residues. Germline V gene lookup returns CDR1 GTSNPN and CDR2 SVGIG (reference sequence). V was shortened by 3 bases and J by 5 bases, with 10 bases between the two germline ends. Partial CDR3 DNA: TGTGCCTGGAGACAGGTACTATATGGC. Residues: CAWRQVLYG. The entire CDR3 protein reads CAWRQVLYGYTF.

Details on this clone: Sequencing ends 3 residues short of the CDR3 end; the germline J gene provides the rest. The V call is TRBV30, the J call TRBJ1-2; the match to TRBD1 covers 10 bases. The CDR3 totals 12 residues. The germline V gene encodes CDR1 GTSNPN and CDR2 SVGIG (reference sequence). The junction had 4 bases not matched to a gene; V was cut back by 5 bases and J by 7 bases. The CDR3 sequence: CAWRQGAGGYTF. The CDR3 bases that were read are TGTGCCTGGCGACAGGGGGCGGGTGGC.

Worth noting for this clone: The CDR3 goes on 3 residues after the read ends, and that part is filled in from the germline J gene. The rearrangement joins TRBV11-2 to TRBJ2-1, with D perhaps matching TRBD2 (6 bases). This CDR3 is built from 15 residues. Trimming took off 3 bases at V and 5 bases at J, with 14 bases between the two ends. Germline lookup yields CDR1 SGHAT and CDR2 FQNNGV. Incomplete CDR3 DNA: TGTGCCAGCAGCTTGGGAGCTGGGGGGAACAATGAG. This gives the protein CASSLGAGGNNE. The entire CDR3 sequence reads CASSLGAGGNNEQFF.

Concerning this clone: The read halts 3 residues ahead of the CDR3 end, with the missing end drawn from the germline J gene. The rearrangement uses TRBV28 and TRBJ1-3, with D perhaps matching TRBD1 (6 bases). Per the germline V gene, CDR1 is MDHEN and CDR2 is SYDVKM. The CDR3 consists of 14 residues. V was trimmed by 4 bases and J by 1 base, leaving 8 bases between them. Partial CDR3 DNA: TGTGCCAGCAGTTCTCAGGGGTCTGGAAACACC. This gives the protein CASSSQGSGNT. The full-length CDR3 reads as CASSSQGSGNTIYF.

A word on this clone: The read halts 3 residues ahead of the CDR3 end, with the missing end drawn from the germline J gene. This chain uses TRBV30 with TRBJ1-6, with D perhaps matching TRBD1 (5 bases). This CDR3 comprises 16 residues. The V end was cut by 7 bases, the J end by 0 bases, with 16 bases between. CDR1 and CDR2 from the germline V gene are GTSNPN and SVGIG (reference sequence). CDR3 residues: CASRGESSSYNSPLHF. The part of the CDR3 DNA that was read is TGTGCCTCCCGAGGGGAAAGCAGCTCCTATAATTCACCC. The entire variable domain, with the rest obtained from reference TRBV30 and TRBJ1-6, is as follows: SQTIHQWPATLVQPVGSPLSLECTVEGTSNPNLYWYRQAAGRGLQLLFYSVGIGQISSEVPQNLSASRPQDRQFILSSKKLLLSDSGFYLCASRGESSSYNSPLHFGNGTRLTVT.

In regard to this clone: The read ends 3 residues shy of where the CDR3 ends; the end is completed using the germline J gene. V usage is TRBV19 and J usage is TRBJ1-2; the match to TRBD1 covers 12 bases. This CDR3 has 16 residues. CDR1 LNHDA and CDR2 SQIVND come from the germline V gene (reference sequence). Trimming removed 4 bases from V and 1 base from J; junction bases left unmatched: 4. CDR3 DNA (partial): TGTGCCAGTAGTACGGGACAGGGGGCGCGTAACTATGGC. Amino acids: CASSTGQGARNYG. The full CDR3 reads CASSTGQGARNYGYTF.

For this clone: The read finishes 3 residues shy of the CDR3 end, and the germline J gene is used to complete it. J is TRBJ1-2 and V is TRBV9; weak D call: TRBD1 (6 bases). The CDR3 has 13 amino acids. The germline V gene has CDR1 SGDLS and CDR2 YYNGEE. CDR3 residues: CASSVSTGGGYTF. CDR3 bases read: TGTGCCAGCAGCGTATCGACAGGAGGAGGC.

Remarks on this clone: The CDR3 goes on 3 residues after the read ends, and that part is filled in from the germline J gene. The same CDR3 also results from other DNA sequences found in this sample. J is TRBJ1-1 and V is TRBV29-1; TRBD1 might be the D (5 bases). This CDR3 has 13 amino acids. CDR1 and CDR2 from the germline V gene are SQVTM and ANQGSEA. The V end lost 4 bases, the J end lost 2 bases, and 11 bases lay between the germline ends. The CDR3 loop reads CSVAGGRNTEAFF. CDR3 bases read: TGCAGCGTTGCCGGGGGAAGAAACACTGAA.

Details on this clone: Read data end 3 residues before the CDR3 end; the end is taken from the germline J gene. The gene calls are TRBV5-1 and TRBJ2-2; 9 positions match TRBD1. Germline V CDR1 and CDR2: SGHRS, YFSETQ. This CDR3 has 17 amino acids. Trimming at V came to 3 bases and at J to 5 bases, leaving 11 bases not matched to a gene. Partial CDR3 DNA: TGCGCCAGCAGCTCGTTCGGGACAGGGACGGGGACCGGGGAG. Encoded protein: CASSSFGTGTGTGE. The entire CDR3 is CASSSFGTGTGTGELFF.

With regard to this clone: The read halts 3 residues ahead of the CDR3 end, with the missing end drawn from the germline J gene. The chain couples TRBV7-9 to TRBJ2-4; D is uncertain. V was shortened by 3 bases and J by 0 bases, with 9 bases between the two germline ends. The CDR3 is 15 residues long. CDR1 is SEHNR, CDR2 FQNEAQ, per germline (reference sequence). This chain's CDR3 is CASSLPTGAKNIQYF. The CDR3 DNA, read in part, is TGTGCCAGCAGCTTGCCGACGGGAGCCAAAAACATT.

Note on this clone: Read data end 3 residues before the CDR3 end; the end is taken from the germline J gene. The chain is built from TRBV7-3 and TRBJ2-3; 9 nucleotides match TRBD2. J lost 2 bases, V lost 2 bases, and 5 bases had no gene match. The CDR3 is 16 amino acids. The germline CDR1 and CDR2 sequences are SGHTA and FQGTGA. CDR3 DNA, as far as it was read: TGTGCCAGCAGCTTAGCCAGCGGGGGGCCCACAGATACG. Translating it yields CASSLASGGPTDT. The entire CDR3 sequence reads CASSLASGGPTDTQYF.

Details on this clone: The sequenced fragment ends 3 residues before the CDR3 boundary, so the rest is inferred from the germline J gene. The chain combines TRBV7-6 with TRBJ1-5; D is perhaps TRBD1 (6 bases). Trimming removed 6 bases from V and 7 bases from J, with 13 bases in between. CDR1 and CDR2 (germline): SGHVS, FNYEAQ. CDR3 length equals 13 residues. CDR3 region: CASSLGGAQPQHF. The DNA read from the CDR3 is TGTGCCAGCAGTCTTGGGGGGGCACAGCCC.

Details on this clone: The CDR3 end lies 3 residues beyond the end of the read and is filled in from the germline J gene. The chain employs TRBV20-1 and TRBJ2-6; 7 bases agree with TRBD1. With V trimmed by 1 base and J by 0 bases, 9 bases remained unmatched. Germline values: CDR1 DFQATT, CDR2 SNEGSKA (reference sequence). This CDR3 has 18 residues. The part of the CDR3 DNA that was read is TGCAGTGCTAGAGGTCGGACAGGTACGGCCTCTGGGGCCAACGTC. The encoded protein is CSARGRTGTASGANV. The full CDR3 reads CSARGRTGTASGANVLTF.

Of note for this clone: Read coverage stops 3 residues before the CDR3 terminus; the germline J gene supplies the remainder. The V gene is TRBV5-1, the J gene TRBJ2-7, with D hard to call. V lost 0 bases and J lost 0, with 7 bases in between. The CDR3 covers 14 residues. The germline gives CDR1 SGHRS, CDR2 YFSETQ. CDR3 sequence: CASSLDSTSYEQYF. Partial CDR3 DNA: TGCGCCAGCAGCTTGGACTCAACCTCCTACGAG.

Details on this clone: The CDR3 goes on 3 residues after the read ends, and that part is filled in from the germline J gene. The chain is built from TRBV5-4 and TRBJ1-4; D not resolved. Germline assignment: CDR1 SGHNT and CDR2 YYREEE (reference sequence). This CDR3 has 13 residues. Between the trimmed V and J ends, which lost 4 bases and 7 bases, there was a span of 11 bases. CDR3 bases read: TGTGCCAGCAGCACACCAGAGGGTGAAAAA. As protein: CASSTPEGEK. The full CDR3 sequence reads CASSTPEGEKLFF.